This TCR beta chain was captured by sequencing in a study of shared clonotypes between healthy human individuals. Profiled with immunoSEQ multiplex PCR; TCRdb holds only in-frame clones, not every one. The data contain about 2 million clones, roughly 94% of them singletons. V lost 4 bases and J 8 bases, leaving 17 bases between the germline ends. Germline-derived CDR1 and CDR2 are GTSNPN and SVGIG (reference sequence). The CDR3 loop spans 13 amino acids. This TCR came from a man younger than 30 in good health. Specimen: naive CD4+ T cells sorted from blood. Subset denoted: CD45RA+ positively selected. This chain connects TRBV30 to TRBJ1-1; D is possibly TRBD1 (5 bases). CDR3 sequence: CAWNSQRGQEAFF. DNA for the CDR3: TGTGCCTGGAATTCCCAGAGGGGTCAGGAAGCTTTCTTT.